This T cell receptor beta chain appears in the sequencing data of a study of CD8+ T cells in alopecia areata. Study overall: Oral tofacitinib, 5 to 10 mg twice daily, was given in an open-label trial.

Reverse transcription of extracted RNA yielded cDNA, which provided the sequencing template. The protocol was immunoSEQ multiplex PCR, while the TCRdb copy is restricted to in-frame clones and leaves out a portion. The sample consists of around 100,000 clones, 70% to 90% of them appearing once. Treatment specified: oral pan-JAK inhibitor, 5-10 mg twice daily. Trimming pared 3 bases from V and 3 bases from J, leaving 18 bases between. This CDR3 has 16 amino acids. CDR1 and CDR2 from the germline V gene are SQVTM and ANQGSEA. The TCR originated in a human donor with alopecia areata. This specimen was CD8+ T cells sorted from blood, taken between weeks 30 and 35, from a patient treated with tofacitinib. This sequence joins TRBV29-1 and TRBJ1-3; D might be TRBD1 (5 bases). The CDR3 reads CSVDIVRGEDGNTIYF. CDR3 nucleotide sequence: TGCAGCGTTGATATTGTGCGGGGGGAGGATGGAAACACCATATATTTT.